These T cell receptor beta chains were read from a single sample in a study of beta chain features in type 1 diabetes. Sequencing was performed with immunoSEQ multiplex PCR; in TCRdb, only in-frame clones are kept and a portion is missing. Seen here are hundreds of thousands of clones, over 10% observed once, and the top ten hold approximately 0.05%. Sequenced material: naive CD4+ T cells from blood. The receptor source for this set is a woman aged 18-29 years in good health. Each CDR3 is given without its conserved first and last residue. The order of the fields is V gene, CDR3 protein.

v_call: TRBV25-1
cdr3_aa: ASSEWGTSGLQETQY

v_call: TRBV2
cdr3_aa: ASSAGEAYNEQF

v_call: TRBV7-2
cdr3_aa: ASSSTRDTQY

v_call: TRBV7-9
cdr3_aa: ASSSDHPNQPQH

v_call: TRBV30
cdr3_aa: AWSVVGGTDTQY

v_call: TRBV9
cdr3_aa: ASSVGSGQETQY

v_call: TRBV5-1
cdr3_aa: ASSATGYTEAF

v_call: TRBV2
cdr3_aa: ASSVERGEAF

v_call: TRBV13
cdr3_aa: ASSSKDGRRSSAF

v_call: TRBV29-1
cdr3_aa: SVGQVRNYGYT

v_call: TRBV4-3
cdr3_aa: ASSQGPRASDEQF

v_call: TRBV15
cdr3_aa: ATSKTRTGTRDGTQY

v_call: TRBV9
cdr3_aa: ASSPFKTTDTQY

v_call: TRBV6-6
cdr3_aa: ASSSPGLAAHNEQF

v_call: TRBV15
cdr3_aa: ATSRGEVYRDNQPQH

v_call: TRBV30
cdr3_aa: AWSDRANQGRFYGYT

v_call: TRBV4-3
cdr3_aa: ASGDPDWGELF

v_call: TRBV2
cdr3_aa: ASSGDRGGSPLH

v_call: TRBV7-3
cdr3_aa: ASSLSPSGANVLT

v_call: TRBV7-2
cdr3_aa: ASSLRVGRVNTEAF

v_call: TRBV6-5
cdr3_aa: ASSPSRVDTQY

v_call: TRBV9
cdr3_aa: ASSVMASGGLSTDTQY

v_call: TRBV29-1
cdr3_aa: SVEVSGRVNTEAF

v_call: TRBV7-2
cdr3_aa: ASSFRSANRGDTQY

v_call: TRBV18
cdr3_aa: ASSDSGQGANYGYT

v_call: TRBV4-1
cdr3_aa: ASSQVHTGANVLT

v_call: TRBV15
cdr3_aa: ATSSQSRTGNQPQH

v_call: TRBV19
cdr3_aa: ASRRAGTGELF

v_call: TRBV2
cdr3_aa: ASSEGVNTEAF

v_call: TRBV5-1
cdr3_aa: ASSPQHYEQY

v_call: TRBV28
cdr3_aa: ASSLSGGRATDTQY

v_call: TRBV7-2
cdr3_aa: ASSLWADEQF

v_call: TRBV7-8
cdr3_aa: ASSPDRAVYGYT

v_call: TRBV30
cdr3_aa: AWTNFRTHYEQY

v_call: TRBV6-6
cdr3_aa: ASSSTGINYGYT

v_call: TRBV18
cdr3_aa: ASSPMEETQY

v_call: TRBV19
cdr3_aa: ASRSTGTSGANVLT

v_call: TRBV6-6
cdr3_aa: ASSYSMSGGPDTQY

v_call: TRBV6-1
cdr3_aa: ASSEVYREYNEQF

v_call: TRBV25-1
cdr3_aa: ASQGPSPGTGELF

v_call: TRBV27
cdr3_aa: ASSLLAGDRAYNEQF

v_call: TRBV19
cdr3_aa: ASSIKGEGLH

v_call: TRBV7-2
cdr3_aa: ASSPYNEQF

v_call: TRBV7-2
cdr3_aa: ASSLIPGTLLETQY

v_call: TRBV7-9
cdr3_aa: ASSRDGRGYT

v_call: TRBV7-9
cdr3_aa: ASSSRGAGDEKQETQY

v_call: TRBV5-1
cdr3_aa: ASSLQVSSGELF

v_call: TRBV2
cdr3_aa: ASRAGGIYNEQF

v_call: TRBV6-9
cdr3_aa: ASSWEEYDPSYEQY

v_call: TRBV7-2
cdr3_aa: ASSLAGLASYNEQF

v_call: TRBV7-9
cdr3_aa: ASSLGTETNYGYT

v_call: TRBV7-2
cdr3_aa: ASSLEVHGDTQY

v_call: TRBV7-9
cdr3_aa: ASSLDRGPSYEQY

v_call: TRBV18
cdr3_aa: ASSTLDRGSITDTQY

v_call: TRBV4-3
cdr3_aa: ASSQNWGGENIQY

v_call: TRBV9
cdr3_aa: ASSGRQAYNEQF

v_call: TRBV2
cdr3_aa: ASGQTGTYEQY

v_call: TRBV4-1
cdr3_aa: ASSPGGQATGGYT

v_call: TRBV6-5
cdr3_aa: ASSWGWQGNSPLH

v_call: TRBV7-9
cdr3_aa: ASSRRMGQENEQF